The 22 T cell receptor beta chains reported below all come from one sample, sequenced in a study of cytomegalovirus exposure and HLA in healthy donors. Only in-frame clones appear in the TCRdb table, and some are missing; sequencing was by immunoSEQ multiplex PCR. The sample holds around 150,000 clones, approximately 86% seen once. Specimen: PBMCs. These receptors all stem from a woman aged 18 to 35 in good health and CMV-seropositive.

The V call is TRBV18, the J call TRBJ1-3; a possible D gene is TRBD1 (6 bases). CDR1 is KGHSH and CDR2 is LQKENI in the germline V gene. The CDR3 runs to 16 residues. With 3 bases removed from V and 0 bases from J, the gap between germline ends came to 12 bases. In DNA, the CDR3 is TGTGCCAGCTCACCTAAACAGGGTTACTCTGGAAACACCATATATTTT. Translation gives CASSPKQGYSGNTIYF.

J is TRBJ1-2 and V is TRBV6-5; tentatively, D is TRBD1 (5 bases). The length of the CDR3 is 13 residues. V lost 0 bases and J 7 bases, leaving 9 bases between the germline ends. CDR1 and CDR2 (germline): MNHEY, SVGAGI. The chain's CDR3 is CASSYSRGGGYTF. The DNA for the CDR3 is TGTGCCAGCAGTTACTCTCGGGGGGGTGGCTACACCTTC.

The chain combines TRBV7-9 with TRBJ1-1; TRBD1 might be the D (6 bases). Germline CDR1 reads SEHNR; CDR2 reads FQNEAQ (reference sequence). This CDR3 has 13 amino acids. V was shortened by 5 bases and J by 3 bases, with 10 bases between the two germline ends. CDR3 sequence reads: CASSHGTHTEAFF. The CDR3 nucleotides are TGTGCCAGCAGCCATGGGACACACACTGAAGCTTTCTTT.

The chain has TRBV30 and TRBJ1-6; D is uncertain. Germline lookup yields CDR1 GTSNPN and CDR2 SVGIG (reference sequence). CDR3 size: 13 residues. The V end was cut by 3 bases, the J end by 8 bases, with 11 bases between. The chain's CDR3 is CAWRLTEDSPLHF. In DNA, the CDR3 is TGTGCCTGGAGATTGACGGAGGATTCACCCCTCCACTTT.

This clone was observed a single time. The CDR3 region has the DNA TGTGCCAGCAGCTTCACCAGTCTAGCGGGGGCATTTGGTGAGCAGTTCTTC. It codes for CASSFTSLAGAFGEQFF. The J gene is TRBJ2-1, the V gene TRBV11-3, with 10 bases lining up with TRBD2. Germline lookup yields CDR1 SGHNT and CDR2 YENEEA. The CDR3 contains 17 residues. V lost 3 bases to trimming and J lost 9 bases; unmatched junction nucleotides: 14.

This clone has just one count. The rearrangement joins TRBV7-9 to TRBJ2-2, with unresolved D. Germline loops: CDR1 SEHNR, CDR2 FQNEAQ (reference sequence). The CDR3 consists of 14 residues. V was clipped by 5 bases and J by 0 bases, with 7 bases between them. Here the CDR3 DNA reads TGTGCCAGCAGCCCCACAACGAACACCGGGGAGCTGTTTTTT. It yields the protein CASSPTTNTGELFF.

V usage is TRBV28 and J usage is TRBJ1-5; TRBD1 is a possible D gene (6 bases). The CDR3 has 13 residues. V gave up 2 bases and J gave up 10 bases, with 12 bases separating them. The germline gives CDR1 MDHEN, CDR2 SYDVKM. In DNA, the CDR3 is TGTGCCAGCAGTTTAGTCGGGGACAACCCCCAGCATTTT. Translation: CASSLVGDNPQHF.

The chain employs TRBV20-1 and TRBJ1-1; 10 bases line up with TRBD1. Germline values: CDR1 DFQATT, CDR2 SNEGSKA (reference sequence). This CDR3 is built from 11 residues. The ends lost 7 bases at V and 12 bases at J; junction bases unmatched: 8. Here the CDR3 DNA reads TGCAGTGTCCAGACAGGGGGCAGGTCTTTCTTT. This sequence encodes CSVQTGGRSFF.

This clone has only a few counts. This rearrangement joins TRBV7-9 to TRBJ1-2, with 7 bases fitting TRBD1. In germline, CDR1 is SEHNR, CDR2 FQNEAQ (reference sequence). The V gene end was trimmed by 6 bases and the J gene end by 5 bases; junction bases not matched to a gene: 9. This CDR3 contains 14 residues. The CDR3, as DNA: TGTGCCAGCAGTAACAGGGGATCCGATTATGGCTACACCTTC. It encodes CASSNRGSDYGYTF.

This rearrangement joins TRBV6-1 to TRBJ2-7; D is unresolved. V lost 6 bases and J 0 bases, leaving 6 bases between the germline ends. Germline lookup yields CDR1 MNHNS and CDR2 SASEGT. The CDR3 spans 12 residues. The CDR3 protein is CASRRSSYEQYF. The CDR3 coding sequence is TGTGCCAGCAGACGTAGCTCCTACGAGCAGTACTTC.

The chain carries TRBV7-2 and TRBJ1-1, with D possibly being TRBD1 (6 bases). CDR1 and CDR2 from the germline V gene are SGHTA and FQGNSA. The V and J ends lost 10 bases and 0 bases respectively, with 15 bases between them. The CDR3 has 14 residues. This CDR3 is CAITGYRVNTEAFF. The CDR3 nucleotides are TGTGCCATCACAGGCTACAGGGTGAACACTGAAGCTTTCTTT.

This chain connects TRBV5-6 to TRBJ2-1, with 8 nucleotides matching TRBD1. The CDR3 spans 16 residues. CDR1 is SGHDT, CDR2 YYEEEE, per germline. V shed 0 bases and J 3 bases; nucleotides not matched to a gene: 5. The CDR3 region has the DNA TGTGCCAGCAGCTTGGTGGGGACAGGCGACTACAATGAGCAGTTCTTC. This gives the protein CASSLVGTGDYNEQFF. The entire variable domain, with the rest obtained from reference TRBV5-6 and TRBJ2-1, is as follows: DAGVTQSPTHLIKTRGQQVTLRCSPKSGHDTVSWYQQALGQGPQFIFQYYEEEERQRGNFPDRFSGHQFPNYSSELNVNALLLGDSALYLCASSLVGTGDYNEQFFGPGTRLTVL.

V and J are TRBV6-1 and TRBJ2-1; D might be TRBD2 (6 bases). V lost 6 bases and J 2 bases, leaving 8 bases between the germline ends. CDR3 length: 13 residues. Per the germline V gene, CDR1 is MNHNS and CDR2 is SASEGT. This chain's CDR3 is CASRAGTYNEQFF. The DNA for the CDR3 is TGTGCCAGCAGGGCGGGGACCTACAATGAGCAGTTCTTC.

The V gene is TRBV18, the J gene TRBJ2-2; the match to TRBD2 covers 7 bases. Germline V gene sequence: CDR1 KGHSH, CDR2 LQKENI. V shed 4 bases and J 6 bases; nucleotides not matched to a gene: 8. The CDR3 is made up of 15 amino acids. CDR3 in amino acids: CASSQSLGGSGELFF. CDR3 coding DNA: TGTGCCAGCTCACAGTCGCTCGGGGGGTCCGGGGAGCTGTTTTTT.

Comments on this clone: The same CDR3 is also encoded by other DNA sequences in this sample. This chain connects TRBV9 to TRBJ2-7; tentative D call: TRBD2 (6 bases). The CDR3 totals 13 residues. Germline V gives CDR1 SGDLS, CDR2 YYNGEE. Trimming removed 3 bases from V and 0 bases from J, with 7 bases in between. This CDR3 reads CASSAGSSYEQYF. Written as DNA, the CDR3 is TGTGCCAGCAGCGCCGGGAGCTCCTACGAGCAGTACTTC. The full variable domain, rest sourced from reference TRBV9 and TRBJ2-7, is DSGVTQTPKHLITATGQRVTLRCSPRSGDLSVYWYQQSLDQGLQFLIQYYNGEERAKGNILERFSAQQFPDLHSELNLSSLELGDSALYFCASSAGSSYEQYFGPGTRLTVT.

This CDR3 is CASSLAGGPSDTQYF. As DNA, the CDR3 is TGTGCCAGCAGTCTAGCGGGAGGGCCCTCAGATACGCAGTATTTT. The rearrangement joins TRBV6-5 to TRBJ2-3; 12 nucleotides align to TRBD2. The germline V gene has CDR1 MNHEY and CDR2 SVGAGI. The length of the CDR3 is 15 residues. The J segment lost 4 bases and the V segment lost 5 bases, leaving 4 bases of the junction unmatched.

The chain is built from TRBV5-1 and TRBJ1-1; D remains unclear. The CDR3 consists of 15 residues. V lost 0 bases, J lost 5 bases, and 14 bases lay in between. The V gene's germline CDR1 is SGHRS and CDR2 YFSETQ. DNA of the CDR3: TGCGCCAGCAGCTTGGGTGGCAGTAACCCTACTGAAGCTTTCTTT. Translated: CASSLGGSNPTEAFF. The full variable domain, its missing parts supplied by reference TRBV5-1 and TRBJ1-1, is KAGVTQTPRYLIKTRGQQVTLSCSPISGHRSVSWYQQTPGQGLQFLFEYFSETQRNKGNFPGRFSGRQFSNSRSEMNVSTLELGDSALYLCASSLGGSNPTEAFFGQGTRLTVV.

The rearrangement links TRBV4-2 to TRBJ2-4; perhaps TRBD2 as D (5 bases). Looked up from germline, CDR1 is LGHNA and CDR2 is YNFKEQ. V was pared by 1 base and J by 8 bases, with 15 bases between. This CDR3 has 15 amino acids. The CDR3 coding sequence is TGTGCCAGCAGCCAAGCACGAGCGGTGTTAGACATTCAGTACTTC. This codes for CASSQARAVLDIQYF.

CDR3 sequence: CASTPGGPGNTIYF. CDR3 DNA sequence: TGTGCCAGCACCCCAGGGGGCCCTGGAAACACCATATATTTT. The J gene is TRBJ1-3, the V gene TRBV28; 8 positions agree with TRBD1. The CDR3 has 14 residues. Trimming cost V 7 bases and J 2 bases; bases outside gene matches: 4. Germline V CDR1 and CDR2: MDHEN, SYDVKM.

The rearrangement links TRBV13 to TRBJ1-5; D is possibly TRBD1 (6 bases). CDR1 is PRHDT and CDR2 is FYEKMQ in the germline V gene (reference sequence). The CDR3 consists of 15 residues. Trimming took off 8 bases at V and 2 bases at J, with 16 bases between the two ends. The CDR3 region is CASLTRGTGNQPQHF. The CDR3 DNA reads TGTGCCAGCTTGACCAGGGGTACGGGCAATCAGCCCCAGCATTTT.

The chain has TRBV6-1 and TRBJ1-6, with D unclear. The CDR3 sequence is 14 residues long. CDR1 is MNHNS, CDR2 SASEGT, per germline. V dropped 2 bases and J dropped 5 bases, with 7 bases sitting between them. CDR3: CASSENFHNSPLHF. CDR3 bases: TGTGCCAGCAGTGAAAACTTCCATAATTCACCCCTCCACTTT.

The V call is TRBV2, the J call TRBJ2-1, with 10 positions matching TRBD2. Germline loops: CDR1 SNHLY, CDR2 FYNNEI. V trimming: 6 bases; J trimming: 4 bases; junction bases outside the gene matches: 9. The CDR3 contains 16 residues. In DNA form, the CDR3 reads TGTGCCAGCAGCCCGGAGAGCGGGGGGGGTTACAATGAGCAGTTCTTC. It codes for CASSPESGGGYNEQFF.